The T cell receptor (beta chain) described here comes from a study of OX40 agonist ivuxolimab in advanced cancers. Systemic immunosuppression or autoimmune disease history was grounds to exclude patients. Profiling relied on immunoSEQ multiplex PCR, and the TCRdb table lists in-frame clones only, not all of them. Among roughly 79,000 clones listed, around 84% were seen once. Looked up from germline, CDR1 is SGHRS and CDR2 is YFSETQ. The CDR3 is made up of 16 amino acids. V was pared by 7 bases and J by 0 bases, with 14 bases between. The chain couples TRBV5-1 to TRBJ2-6; either TRBD1 or TRBD2 may fit D (6 bases each). The receptor comes from an adult with an advanced solid tumor such as melanoma, head and neck, liver or kidney cancer. The source material was CD4+ or CD8+ T cells sorted from blood, sampled in a trial of the OX40 agonist ivuxolimab. Here the CDR3 reads CASSRRGDSGANVLTF. In DNA, the CDR3 is TGCGCCAGCTCCCGGAGGGGGGACTCTGGGGCCAACGTCCTGACTTTC.